This T cell receptor beta chain was identified in a study of blood T cells in healthy people across ages. About this clonotype itself: A much larger clone lies one base from this, so it may be a read error.

The use of a sample-barcoded 5' primer and a J-beta primer mix characterized a second PCR of about 6 to 12 cycles. A 12-random-nucleotide template-switch adaptor tagged each cDNA molecule. Sequencing recovered at least 3 million CDR3-containing paired-end reads from each sample. TCRdb called the 5' RACE reads again in MiXCR, with one record for every CDR3 protein. The sample has 1.6 million or so distinct CDR3 sequences; around 35% are singletons. This CDR3 comprises 15 residues. J was trimmed by 5 bases and V by 5 bases; bases with no gene match: 10. The germline gives CDR1 MNHEY, CDR2 SMNVEV (reference sequence).

Sequencing used blood. This clonotype was obtained from a woman aged 30 to 39 in good health. The V and J genes are TRBV27 and TRBJ2-7; TRBD2 agrees at 9 bases. The CDR3 region has the DNA TGTGCCAGCAGTCCAGGGACTAGCAGGGGCAACGAGCAGTACTTC. This encodes CASSPGTSRGNEQYF.